The present TCR beta chain was sequenced within a study of T cell repertoires in ileal Crohn's disease. Notes on the study in general: Compared with CD4 T cells, sorted CD8 cells carried more expanded clones. Clonal expansions were more frequent in active smokers than non-smokers at surgery. Clonality above 26.8% at surgery always came with endoscopic recurrence.

In the case of this clone: Its antigen is undetermined.

Clones were read by immunoSEQ multiplex PCR, and TCRdb kept only the in-frame ones, dropping some. The sample shows approximately 5,000 clones, 95% of them seen only once. V lost 5 bases, J lost 7 bases, and 14 bases stayed unmatched. Germline loops: CDR1 SGHRS, CDR2 YFSETQ. The CDR3 has 15 amino acids. This receptor was taken from an adult with Crohn's disease. The J gene is TRBJ2-7, the V gene TRBV5-1, with 8 bases aligning to TRBD1. Sequencing was carried out using ileal tissue. Here the CDR3 reads CASSGGFQGAREQYV. As DNA, the CDR3 is TGCGCCAGCAGTGGGGGGTTCCAGGGGGCCCGAGAGCAGTACGTC.